A selection of T cell receptor beta chains follows, all from one sample in a study of regulatory T cells in long-lasting Graves disease. TCRdb independently ran MiXCR on the multiplex PCR reads; one entry per CDR3 protein. This table holds about 300,000 distinct CDR3 sequences, 18% found once. The sequences come from peripheral blood mononuclear cells (PBMCs), collected at new diagnosis, from a patient treated with antithyroid drugs. The receptors shown here come from a female donor with Graves disease. Both conserved end residues are part of each CDR3. The D gene is left open where the match is weak. A clone size is listed for some rows: how often the clone was seen (once, few, many), or a class if it is expanded.

length,size,D,V,J,DNA,CDR3
15,NA,NA,TRBV10-1,TRBJ2-7,TGCGCCAGCAGTGAGGTGGACTCCCAGCCCTACGAGCAGTACTTC,CASSEVDSQPYEQYF
14,many,TRBD2,TRBV30,TRBJ2-1,TGTGCCTGGAGTGTAAGCGCGGGGGGCAATGAGCAGTTCTTC,CAWSVSAGGNEQFF
14,few,NA,TRBV7-2,TRBJ1-2,TGTGCCAGCAGCTTAGGCCCACAGGGAGACGGCTACACCTTC,CASSLGPQGDGYTF
15,many,NA,TRBV3-1,TRBJ1-6,TGTGCCAGCAGCCAAGATCTGTGGGAACCCTCACCCCTCCACTTT,CASSQDLWEPSPLHF
18,many,TRBD2,TRBV28,TRBJ2-7,TGTGCCAGCAGAAATAGACTAGCGGGAGCCCTCCCCCCCTACGAGCAGTACTTC,CASRNRLAGALPPYEQYF
13,many,TRBD1,TRBV20-1,TRBJ1-1,TGCAGTGCTTCGGGACAGGCGGCCACTGAAGCTTTCTTT,CSASGQAATEAFF
13,many,NA,TRBV6-2/TRBV6-3,TRBJ2-2,TGTGCCAGCAGTTACCCCGGGAGTGGGGAGCTGTTTTTT,CASSYPGSGELFF
16,NA,TRBD1,TRBV18,TRBJ1-4,TGTGCCAGCTCACCACTCACCGGGACAGGGAATGAAAAACTGTTTTTT,CASSPLTGTGNEKLFF
14,many,NA,TRBV7-9,TRBJ1-3,TGTGCCAGCAGCTTAGGAGGGCGCGGAAACACCATATATTTT,CASSLGGRGNTIYF
16,many,NA,TRBV27,TRBJ2-7,TGTGCCAGCAGTTTAGATCGCGGGATCGGGTCCTACGAGCAGTACTTC,CASSLDRGIGSYEQYF
13,many,TRBD1,TRBV27,TRBJ2-7,TGTGCCAGCAGTAAAGGGGGCTCGGTAGAGCAGTACTTC,CASSKGGSVEQYF
17,many,TRBD1,TRBV11-2,TRBJ2-1,TGTGCCAGCAGCTTAAAATCGGTGGGCAGGGGGCGGTGGTGGCAGTTCTTC,CASSLKSVGRGRWWQFF
14,once,TRBD2,TRBV28,TRBJ2-3,TGTGCCAGCGATAGAGCGACTAGCGGATATACGCAGTATTTT,CASDRATSGYTQYF
15,few,NA,TRBV30,TRBJ2-3,TGTGCCTGGACCCCAGGGGCCTACGGCACAGATACGCAGTATTTT,CAWTPGAYGTDTQYF
16,many,TRBD1,TRBV24-1,TRBJ2-1,TGTGCCACCAGTGATAGTTTGGGGACAGCGAACAATGAGCAGTTCTTC,CATSDSLGTANNEQFF
16,NA,TRBD1,TRBV27,TRBJ2-5,TGTGCCAGCAGTTTATTCGGGACAGGGTCAGGGGAGACCCAGTACTTC,CASSLFGTGSGETQYF
14,few,NA,TRBV5-6,TRBJ2-7,TGTGCCAGCAGCTTCCCGGGGGCAAGCGACGGGCAGTACTTC,CASSFPGASDGQYF
13,NA,NA,TRBV15,TRBJ2-7,TGTGCCACCAGCAGTGGGACACCCTACGAGCAGTACTTC,CATSSGTPYEQYF
14,many,TRBD1,TRBV6-5,TRBJ1-1,TGTGCCAGCAGTTACTTCACAGGGGGCACTGAAGCTTTCTTT,CASSYFTGGTEAFF
16,many,TRBD2,TRBV6-5,TRBJ2-3,TGTGCCAGCAGTTACGCGGCGGGAGGGTTGTTGGATACGCAGTATTTT,CASSYAAGGLLDTQYF
17,NA,NA,TRBV7-9,TRBJ2-7,TGTGCCAGCAGCGCCTCCCTTACAGGAATTATCTCCTACGAGCAGTACTTC,CASSASLTGIISYEQYF
14,many,NA,TRBV2,TRBJ2-5,TGTGCCAGCAGCAGGACACGGGGTCAAGAGACCCAGTACTTC,CASSRTRGQETQYF
15,many,NA,TRBV20-1,TRBJ2-1,TGCAGTGCTAGACCCCTGAGGGGACGGAGGAATGAGCAGTTCTTC,CSARPLRGRRNEQFF
16,NA,NA,TRBV18,TRBJ1-6,TGTGCCAGCTCACCGATGAAGGGGGGTTTGAATTCACCCCTCCACTTT,CASSPMKGGLNSPLHF
15,many,TRBD1,TRBV19,TRBJ1-6,TGTGCCAGTAAAATAGGACAGGATCGTAATTCACCCCTCCACTTT,CASKIGQDRNSPLHF
15,NA,NA,TRBV7-9,TRBJ2-1,TGTGCCAGCAGCTTAGACAGTGCCAACTACAATGAGCAGTTCTTC,CASSLDSANYNEQFF
16,few,TRBD1,TRBV7-9,TRBJ2-2,TGTGCCAGCAGCCGTCCCGGGACAGATAACACCGGGGAGCTGTTTTTT,CASSRPGTDNTGELFF
16,many,TRBD1,TRBV9,TRBJ2-3,TGTGCCAGCAGCCCCCGGGGACAGCTTAGCACAGATACGCAGTATTTT,CASSPRGQLSTDTQYF
15,many,NA,TRBV11-2,TRBJ2-3,TGTGCCAGCAGCTTAGCAGCTTCTAGGCCAGATACGCAGTATTTT,CASSLAASRPDTQYF
14,many,TRBD2,TRBV30,TRBJ2-2,TGTGCCTGGAGCTGGCTAGCGGGCACCGGGGAGCTGTTTTTT,CAWSWLAGTGELFF
14,many,NA,TRBV12-3/TRBV12-4,TRBJ1-6,TGTGCCAGCAGTTTTGGACGGAACAATTCACCCCTCCACTTT,CASSFGRNNSPLHF
17,many,TRBD2,TRBV12-3/TRBV12-4,TRBJ2-5,TGTGCCAGCAGTTTTTGGGGTAGTCTAGCGGGTTTAGAGACCCAGTACTTC,CASSFWGSLAGLETQYF
17,NA,NA,TRBV28,TRBJ1-6,TGTGCCAGCAGATTAGGGTTTAAGGGCTCCTATAATTCACCCCTCCACTTT,CASRLGFKGSYNSPLHF
16,many,NA,TRBV11-3,TRBJ2-5,TGTGCCAGCAGCCCTTACTCCGGGACTGGAACAGAGACCCAGTACTTC,CASSPYSGTGTETQYF
16,many,TRBD2,TRBV7-2,TRBJ2-3,TGTGCCAGCAGCTTAGTTCTAGCGGGAGGCGGAGATACGCAGTATTTT,CASSLVLAGGGDTQYF
14,many,NA,TRBV11-2,TRBJ2-7,TGTGCCAGCAGCTTATCTCAGGGCTCCTACGAGCAGTACTTC,CASSLSQGSYEQYF
16,many,NA,TRBV6-1,TRBJ1-6,TGTGCCAGCAGCTTAAGTCTTACAGGGTCGGGGTCACCCCTCCACTTT,CASSLSLTGSGSPLHF
15,many,NA,TRBV2,TRBJ1-4,TGTGCCAGCCAGGATACGGGGCGAACTAATGAAAAACTGTTTTTT,CASQDTGRTNEKLFF
14,many,TRBD1,TRBV12-3/TRBV12-4,TRBJ2-7,TGTGCCAGCAGTCGGACAGGGACCGAGGAGGAGCAGTACTTC,CASSRTGTEEEQYF
16,many,NA,TRBV27,TRBJ1-1,TGTGCCAGCAGTTTACGGGGGGGACATGACTACACTGAAGCTTTCTTT,CASSLRGGHDYTEAFF
14,few,TRBD1,TRBV13,TRBJ2-1,TGTGCCAGCAGCTCCCGGGACAGACAGAATGAGCAGTTCTTC,CASSSRDRQNEQFF
17,many,NA,TRBV28,TRBJ1-1,TGTGCCAGCAGTTTACGCTCCCGACTAGCCATGAACACTGAAGCTTTCTTT,CASSLRSRLAMNTEAFF
15,many,NA,TRBV12-3/TRBV12-4,TRBJ2-5,TGTGCCAGCAGTCCGCTAGTGGGCGGGCGAGAGACCCAGTACTTC,CASSPLVGGRETQYF
13,few,NA,TRBV6-1,TRBJ2-1,TGTGCCAGCAGTGGGACAGTATACAATGAGCAGTTCTTC,CASSGTVYNEQFF
16,many,TRBD1,TRBV12-3/TRBV12-4,TRBJ2-7,TGTGCCAGCAGCTCTGGGACAGGGACAATGAGTTACGAGCAGTACTTC,CASSSGTGTMSYEQYF
12,many,NA,TRBV28,TRBJ1-6,TGTGCCAGCAGTTTAGGCGGCCGACCCCTCCACTTT,CASSLGGRPLHF
17,many,NA,TRBV12-3/TRBV12-4,TRBJ2-2,TGTGCCAGCAGTTTAGAGGGGCAGGTCATGTTTGCCGGGGAGCTGTTTTTT,CASSLEGQVMFAGELFF
14,many,TRBD2,TRBV28,TRBJ2-5,TGTGCCAGCAGCTCCGGGGGGGGGAAAGAGACCCAGTACTTC,CASSSGGGKETQYF
14,NA,NA,TRBV20-1,TRBJ1-1,TGCAGTGCTAGAGATCTCCACGGGAACGCTGAAGCTTTCTTT,CSARDLHGNAEAFF